This T cell receptor beta chain was retrieved from a study of regulatory T cells in long-lasting Graves disease. Study as a whole: Antithyroid drug intake by newly diagnosed Graves' patients had lasted under 3 months.

The CDR3 has 16 residues. Germline V gene lookup returns CDR1 SGHTA and CDR2 FQGTGA. After removal of 4 bases from V and 8 bases from J, the junction contained 12 bases not matched to a gene. CDR3 regions were amplified by Arm-PCR using iRepertoire HTBI primers to build TCR beta libraries. One entry per CDR3 protein, called by TCRdb with MiXCR from the multiplex PCR reads. Of 530,000 or so distinct CDR3 sequences in the sample, 16% were seen once. The time point here: newly diagnosed GD, antithyroid drugs for less than 3 months. Extracted RNA from PBMCs served as the source of the TCR library. These data also formed part of another study, on T cells in Graves' hyperthyroidism and ophthalmopathy.

Sequenced here: peripheral blood mononuclear cells (PBMCs), sampled at new diagnosis, from a patient treated with antithyroid drugs. The rearrangement joins TRBV7-3 to TRBJ2-1, with TRBD2 matching over 9 bases. The TCR originated in a man aged 18 to 35 with Graves disease. For the CDR3, the DNA is TGTGCCAGCAGCTCCGGGGGGAGCGGGAGGATCGATGAGCAGTTCTTC. Translating gives CASSSGGSGRIDEQFF.